Below are 30 T cell receptor beta chains sequenced from a single sample in a study of cytomegalovirus exposure and HLA in healthy donors (dated by TCRdb to 2015 to 2018). Libraries were prepared through the immunoSEQ multiplex PCR assay. For the multiplex PCR, a mixture combining 60 forward primers for TCR Vbeta segments and 13 reverse primers for TCR Jbeta segments was used. As stored in TCRdb, this immuneACCESS dataset retains in-frame rearrangements with V and J assigned. A fraction of the clones does not appear; measured against another copy, unresolved V genes explain less than half of the discrepancy, and the remainder lacks a known reason. Present in this sample are about 92,000 clones, 55% to 75% of which were seen just once. The ten largest account for roughly 2.8% of the sample. The sequencing sample was made of PBMCs. These receptor sequences come from a man aged 45 to 65 in good health and CMV-seronegative.

The V call is TRBV2, the J call TRBJ1-5; the D gene is possibly TRBD1 (5 bases). Germline CDR1 SNHLY, CDR2 FYNNEI. This CDR3 is 14 amino acids long. V gave up 5 bases and J gave up 2 bases, with 10 bases separating them. The CDR3: CASSRQWGNQPQHF. The CDR3 DNA sequence: TGTGCCAGCAGTCGACAGTGGGGCAATCAGCCCCAGCATTTT.

The CDR3 nucleotides read TGCGCCAGCAGCCAAGGGTGGGACAGCCACTACAATGAGCAGTTCTTC. This encodes CASSQGWDSHYNEQFF. The J gene is TRBJ2-1, the V gene TRBV4-1; 7 nucleotides agree with TRBD1. CDR1 MGHRA and CDR2 YSYEKL come from the germline V gene. The CDR3 consists of 16 residues. Germline trimming cut 1 base from V and 3 bases from J; bases unmatched to any gene: 6.

In its sample, this clone was seen a few times. Other DNA sequences in this sample translate to the same CDR3. V and J are TRBV7-6 and TRBJ2-1, with a possible D match to TRBD1 (6 bases). V was clipped by 4 bases and J by 8 bases, with 9 bases between them. The CDR3 has 12 amino acids. CDR1 and CDR2 (germline): SGHVS, FNYEAQ. CDR3 sequence: CASSSTGDEQFF. The CDR3, as DNA: TGTGCCAGCAGCTCGACAGGTGATGAGCAGTTCTTC.

J is TRBJ1-1 and V is TRBV15; the D is unclear. CDR3 length: 17 residues. The V gene's germline CDR1 is LNHNV and CDR2 YYDKDF (reference sequence). V lost 0 bases and J lost 1, with 15 bases in between. CDR3 in amino acids: CATSRDSLRHRNTEAFF. Written as DNA, the CDR3 is TGTGCCACCAGCAGAGATTCGCTGAGACACAGGAACACTGAAGCTTTCTTT.

This clone was observed once. This sequence joins TRBV19 and TRBJ2-5, with D possibly TRBD2 on 6 matching bases. Looked up from germline, CDR1 is LNHDA and CDR2 is SQIVND (reference sequence). This CDR3 contains 16 residues. V was clipped by 5 bases and J by 2 bases, with 18 bases between them. In DNA form, the CDR3 reads TGTGCCAGTAGTGTTAGCGGAACATCCCGACAAGAGACCCAGTACTTC. Protein: CASSVSGTSRQETQYF.

The sample holds a few counts of this clone. The genes are TRBV30 and TRBJ1-5; D unresolved. Trimming took off 0 bases at V and 6 bases at J, with 9 bases between the two ends. This CDR3 is 13 amino acids long. Germline values: CDR1 GTSNPN, CDR2 SVGIG (reference sequence). This CDR3 reads CAWSVGRVQPQHF. CDR3 sequence (DNA): TGTGCCTGGAGTGTGGGGAGGGTTCAGCCCCAGCATTTT.

This chain connects TRBV7-2 to TRBJ1-5; D is uncertain. Germline V gene sequence: CDR1 SGHTA, CDR2 FQGNSA. This CDR3 comprises 15 residues. Trimming shortened V by 1 base and J by 2 bases, and 9 bases separated the two germline ends. This CDR3 is CASSLVGVGNQPQHF. CDR3 DNA: TGTGCCAGCAGCTTAGTAGGAGTAGGCAATCAGCCCCAGCATTTT. Full variable domain (remainder filled in from reference TRBV7-2 and TRBJ1-5): GAGVSQSPSNKVTEKGKDVELRCDPISGHTALYWYRQSLGQGLEFLIYFQGNSAPDKSGLPSDRFSAERTGGSVSTLTIQRTQQEDSAVYLCASSLVGVGNQPQHFGDGTRLSIL.

This clone was observed once. V gene TRBV5-1 combines with J gene TRBJ2-1; D perhaps matches TRBD2 (5 bases). Germline CDR1 is SGHRS and CDR2 is YFSETQ. V dropped 5 bases and J dropped 0 bases, with 15 bases sitting between them. The length of the CDR3 is 16 residues. The CDR3 DNA reads TGCGCCAGCAGTCGTCTAGCTTTAAACTCCTACAATGAGCAGTTCTTC. Encoded protein: CASSRLALNSYNEQFF.

This clone occurred a few times. The chain couples TRBV7-9 to TRBJ2-7, with a weak D call TRBD2 (6 bases). CDR1 is SEHNR and CDR2 is FQNEAQ in the germline V gene (reference sequence). This CDR3 has 14 amino acids. The germline V and J ends were trimmed by 5 bases and 3 bases, with 14 bases remaining between them. The CDR3 DNA reads TGTGCCAGCAGCGGAGGGGCCCCTTTCTACGAGCAGTACGTC. Its translation is CASSGGAPFYEQYV.

This sequence joins TRBV7-3 and TRBJ2-1; 12 nucleotides align to TRBD2. V was clipped by 3 bases and J by 5 bases; unmatched bases: 11. Germline V CDR1 and CDR2: SGHTA, FQGTGA. This CDR3 comprises 18 residues. CDR3 amino acids: CASSFTGLAGGPHNEQFF. The CDR3 region has the DNA TGTGCCAGCAGCTTTACTGGGCTAGCGGGAGGGCCTCACAATGAGCAGTTCTTC.

V is TRBV10-1 and J is TRBJ1-5, with a possible D match to TRBD1 (5 bases). This CDR3 is 17 amino acids long. CDR1 is WNHNN and CDR2 is SYGVQD in the germline V gene (reference sequence). Between the trimmed V and J ends, which lost 3 bases and 9 bases, there was a span of 24 bases. The CDR3 sequence: CASSESLGEAAIGPQHF. CDR3 in DNA: TGCGCCAGCAGTGAAAGTTTAGGGGAGGCAGCAATAGGGCCCCAGCATTTT.

This clone was picked up a small number of times. The chain combines TRBV7-2 with TRBJ2-4; 7 nucleotides line up with TRBD1. V shed 1 base and J 9 bases; nucleotides not matched to a gene: 6. CDR3 size: 14 residues. The germline V gene encodes CDR1 SGHTA and CDR2 FQGNSA. The CDR3 DNA reads TGTGCCAGCAGCTTAGGGCACAGGGGTGGCATTCAGTACTTC. Amino acids: CASSLGHRGGIQYF.

As regards this clone: The CDR3 does not close with the conserved phenylalanine or tryptophan, likely indicating a read error. The chain employs TRBV30 and TRBJ1-5; D not certain. The CDR3 sequence is 14 residues long. CDR1 GTSNPN and CDR2 SVGIG come from the germline V gene (reference sequence). The ends were cut back, 2 bases at V and 11 bases at J, with 19 bases in the middle. The CDR3 DNA sequence: TGTGCCTGGAGTCCTGGCGGGGTGGGTTGGACCCAGCATGTT. It translates to CAWSPGGVGWTQHV.

This clone was picked up a small number of times. The rearrangement joins TRBV6-5 to TRBJ2-1, with 10 bases identical to TRBD1. V lost 4 bases to trimming and J lost 8 bases; unmatched junction nucleotides: 5. Looked up from germline, CDR1 is MNHEY and CDR2 is SVGAGI. This CDR3 has 14 amino acids. DNA for the CDR3: TGTGCCAGCAGTTTAATGACAGGGGGCGATGAGCAGTTCTTC. It specifies CASSLMTGGDEQFF.

The chain employs TRBV7-9 and TRBJ2-2; no reliable D call. Germline loops: CDR1 SEHNR, CDR2 FQNEAQ (reference sequence). V was clipped by 2 bases and J by 2 bases, with 9 bases between them. The CDR3 is made up of 15 amino acids. The CDR3 protein is CASSLKAANTGELFF. As DNA, the CDR3 is TGTGCCAGCAGCTTAAAGGCGGCAAACACCGGGGAGCTGTTTTTT.

The chain couples TRBV4-2 to TRBJ2-7, with a tentative D call TRBD2 (6 bases). The germline V gene has CDR1 LGHNA and CDR2 YNFKEQ. V was pared by 1 base and J by 5 bases, with 21 bases between. The CDR3 loop spans 17 amino acids. CDR3 loop: CASSQAHLSGSFHEQYF. CDR3 sequence (DNA): TGTGCCAGCAGCCAAGCCCACCTAAGCGGGTCCTTCCACGAGCAGTACTTC.

The V and J genes are TRBV6-1 and TRBJ2-7; TRBD2 matches at 8 bases. CDR3 length: 15 amino acids. The J segment lost 4 bases and the V segment lost 3 bases, leaving 8 bases of the junction unmatched. Germline V gene sequence: CDR1 MNHNS, CDR2 SASEGT. CDR3 loop: CASSEWLAGRYEQYV. The CDR3 DNA is TGTGCCAGCAGTGAGTGGCTAGCGGGTAGGTACGAGCAGTACGTC.

V and J are TRBV28 and TRBJ1-2; D is possibly TRBD1 (6 bases). V lost 6 bases and J 4 bases, leaving 18 bases between the germline ends. The germline gives CDR1 MDHEN, CDR2 SYDVKM. The CDR3 length is 15 residues. The CDR3 region is CASSLGGGVVYGYTF. The CDR3 DNA reads as TGTGCCAGCAGCCTCGGCGGGGGCGTAGTCTATGGCTACACCTTC.

The CDR3 sequence: CASRTTENTEAFF. CDR3 DNA: TGTGCCAGCAGAACAACAGAAAACACTGAAGCTTTCTTT. V and J are TRBV6-5 and TRBJ1-1; D remains unclear. Trimming took off 6 bases at V and 2 bases at J, with 10 bases between the two ends. CDR1 and CDR2 (germline): MNHEY, SVGAGI. This CDR3 region has 13 residues.

J is TRBJ2-6 and V is TRBV4-1; D gene uncertain. This CDR3 contains 15 residues. Germline values: CDR1 MGHRA, CDR2 YSYEKL. V lost 1 base and J 4 bases, leaving 8 bases between the germline ends. The CDR3 spells CASSQVTPGANVLTF. As DNA, the CDR3 is TGCGCCAGCAGCCAAGTGACTCCCGGGGCCAACGTCCTGACTTTC.

V is TRBV4-3 and J is TRBJ2-3, with 11 bases aligning to TRBD2. CDR1 and CDR2 (germline): LGHNA, YSLEER. Trimming cost V 4 bases and J 5 bases; bases outside gene matches: 8. The CDR3 is 16 residues long. CDR3 nucleotides: TGCGCCAGCAGCCGCAATATAGCGGGAGGGGAAGATACGCAGTATTTT. Encoded protein: CASSRNIAGGEDTQYF.

The chain employs TRBV6-5 and TRBJ1-3; perhaps TRBD1 as D (5 bases). Trimming cost V 2 bases and J 2 bases, with 10 bases left between them. CDR3 length equals 15 residues. The germline V gene has CDR1 MNHEY and CDR2 SVGAGI. In DNA, the CDR3 is TGTGCCAGCAGTTACACCTTACAGGCTGGAAACACCATATATTTT. It specifies CASSYTLQAGNTIYF.

There are a few counts of this clone. The gene calls are TRBV27 and TRBJ1-5, with 8 bases matching TRBD1. After removal of 2 bases from V and 2 bases from J, the junction contained 8 bases not matched to a gene. CDR1 MNHEY and CDR2 SMNVEV come from the germline V gene (reference sequence). This CDR3 is built from 17 residues. CDR3 nucleotide sequence: TGTGCCAGCAGTTTAAGGACAGGGCAGAGGGGCAATCAGCCCCAGCATTTT. Encoded protein: CASSLRTGQRGNQPQHF.

J is TRBJ1-1 and V is TRBV7-9; a weak D match, TRBD1 (6 bases). The germline V gene has CDR1 SEHNR and CDR2 FQNEAQ (reference sequence). The CDR3 sequence is 12 residues long. Trimming removed 4 bases at V and 7 bases at J, with 10 bases between. The CDR3, as DNA: TGTGCCAGCAGCTCAGGGGTCAGTGAAGCTTTCTTT. Translation gives CASSSGVSEAFF.

This clone was detected only once. J is TRBJ2-7 and V is TRBV7-9; weak D call: TRBD2 (5 bases). The germline V and J ends were trimmed by 1 base and 0 bases, with 10 bases remaining between them. CDR1 is SEHNR and CDR2 is FQNEAQ in the germline V gene (reference sequence). The CDR3 is 15 amino acids. This CDR3 reads CASSLGAVTSYEQYF. The CDR3 nucleotides are TGTGCCAGCAGCTTAGGAGCGGTAACCTCCTACGAGCAGTACTTC.

V and J are TRBV10-3 and TRBJ2-1; 10 bases line up with TRBD2. The germline gives CDR1 ENHRY, CDR2 SYGVKD. The CDR3 is made up of 16 amino acids. The V and J ends lost 7 bases and 8 bases, in that order; junction bases with no gene match: 14. The CDR3 loop is CAITDTLAGVDDEQFF. CDR3 nucleotide sequence: TGTGCCATCACGGATACTCTAGCGGGAGTCGACGATGAGCAGTTCTTC.

This clone has a handful of counts. The chain links TRBV30 to TRBJ1-1; D gene uncertain. The CDR3 is made up of 14 amino acids. The V end lost 5 bases, the J end lost 8 bases, and 21 bases lay between the germline ends. From germline, CDR1 is GTSNPN and CDR2 SVGIG (reference sequence). The CDR3 nucleotides read TGTGCCTGGGGAGAGGGCCTTACCGACGGAGAAGCTTTCTTT. Protein: CAWGEGLTDGEAFF.

The chain is built from TRBV9 and TRBJ2-3, with 10 bases lining up with TRBD2. V lost 5 bases to trimming and J lost 6 bases; unmatched junction nucleotides: 12. Germline CDR1 SGDLS, CDR2 YYNGEE. This CDR3 region has 16 residues. The CDR3 DNA reads as TGTGCCAGCAGTCCCGGACTAGCGGCACCCAGTGATACGCAGTATTTT. Its protein is CASSPGLAAPSDTQYF.

The V gene is TRBV7-2, the J gene TRBJ2-5, with 12 bases that match TRBD2. The ends lost 1 base at V and 5 bases at J; junction bases unmatched: 11. CDR3 length: 18 amino acids. Germline-derived CDR1 and CDR2 are SGHTA and FQGNSA. The CDR3 spells CASSLDGSLAGGPETQYF. DNA for the CDR3: TGTGCCAGCAGCTTAGACGGGAGTCTAGCGGGGGGGCCGGAGACCCAGTACTTC.

The V call is TRBV29-1, the J call TRBJ2-3; D is uncertain. CDR1 is SQVTM, CDR2 ANQGSEA, per germline. The CDR3 loop spans 11 amino acids. With 7 bases removed from V and 2 bases from J, the gap between germline ends came to 7 bases. CDR3 coding DNA: TGCAGCGGAGGATTCACAGATACGCAGTATTTT. This gives the protein CSGGFTDTQYF.